The T cell receptor (beta chain) under discussion was sequenced for a study of long-term antiretroviral therapy in people with HIV. Study results and limitations: In samples taken after ART, diversity increased but remained below transplant donor control levels. HIV repertoires spanned narrower CDR3 length ranges than controls.

This CDR3 region has 15 residues. With V trimmed by 0 bases and J by 4 bases, 0 bases remained unmatched. CDR1 and CDR2 (germline): LGHNA, YNFKEQ. Concerning this clone itself: Its antigen remains unknown.

None of the participants with HIV were treated outside the United States. Specimens held about 0.85-11 million cryopreserved PBMC prior to DNA extraction. immunoSEQ v3.0 was run at survey level. Sequenced by immunoSEQ multiplex PCR; TCRdb stores in-frame clones only, minus some. The sample lists fewer than 40,000 clones; 75% to 90% were seen once. This receptor was taken from a woman under 30 with HIV. J is TRBJ2-1 and V is TRBV4-2; 10 bases are a match to TRBD2. The starting material was unsorted PBMCs, obtained just before starting antiretroviral therapy. CDR3 in DNA: TGTGCCAGCAGCCAAGAGACTAGCGGGTACAATGAGCAGTTCTTC. It translates to CASSQETSGYNEQFF.